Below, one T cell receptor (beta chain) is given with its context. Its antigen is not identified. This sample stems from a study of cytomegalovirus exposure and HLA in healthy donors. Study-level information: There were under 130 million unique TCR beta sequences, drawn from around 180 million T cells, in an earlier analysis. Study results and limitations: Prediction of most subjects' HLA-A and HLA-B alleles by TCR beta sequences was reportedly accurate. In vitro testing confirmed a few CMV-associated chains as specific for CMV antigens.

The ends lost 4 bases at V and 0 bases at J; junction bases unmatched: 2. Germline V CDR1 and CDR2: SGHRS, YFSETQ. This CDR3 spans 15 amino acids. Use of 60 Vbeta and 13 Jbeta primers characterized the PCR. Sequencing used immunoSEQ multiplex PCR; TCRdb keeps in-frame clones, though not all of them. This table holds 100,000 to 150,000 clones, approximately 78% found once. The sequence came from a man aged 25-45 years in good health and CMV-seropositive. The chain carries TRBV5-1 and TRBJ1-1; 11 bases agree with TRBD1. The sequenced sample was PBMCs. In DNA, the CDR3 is TGCGCCAGCAGCCTGGACAGGGGGCTGAACACTGAAGCTTTCTTT. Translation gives CASSLDRGLNTEAFF.